These 10 T cell receptor beta chains were sequenced from one sample in a study of blood T cell repertoires in COVID-19 (dated by TCRdb to 2020 to 2022). The library was built by means of the immunoSEQ multiplex PCR assay. TCRdb retrieved this table from immuneACCESS and kept in-frame rearrangements only. Not all clones are present; in checked studies, unresolved V genes account for under half, and no reason is known for the remainder. A total of approximately 250,000 clones appear in this sample, 80% to 90% of them only once. Approximately 4.3% of the sample goes to the ten largest clones. Input material: PBMCs or T cells enriched from blood (not recorded which). The receptor set was obtained from a man aged 25 to 40 with acute COVID-19.

The V gene is TRBV4-2, the J gene TRBJ1-3; D is undetermined. Trimming pared 5 bases from V and 0 bases from J, leaving 17 bases between. Germline lookup yields CDR1 LGHNA and CDR2 YNFKEQ. This CDR3 region has 17 residues. CDR3 bases: TGTGCCAGCAGCATCCTCCAGACTGCCTCCTCTGGAAACACCATATATTTT. The encoded protein is CASSILQTASSGNTIYF.

The rearrangement links TRBV28 to TRBJ1-1, with D perhaps matching TRBD1 (5 bases). Looked up from germline, CDR1 is MDHEN and CDR2 is SYDVKM. The CDR3 runs to 13 residues. Trimming cost V 3 bases and J 2 bases, with 7 bases left between them. CDR3 sequence: CASSFGGNTEAFF. The CDR3 DNA reads TGTGCCAGCAGTTTCGGGGGAAACACTGAAGCTTTCTTT.

V is TRBV4-2 and J is TRBJ2-7; D perhaps matches TRBD2 (5 bases). The CDR3 covers 12 residues. Trimming cost V 5 bases and J 2 bases, with 7 bases left between them. Germline V lookup: CDR1 LGHNA, CDR2 YNFKEQ. The CDR3 nucleotides read TGTGCCAGCAGCACCGGGACCTACGAGCAGTACGTC. Translated, it gives CASSTGTYEQYV.

In this sample, this clone turned up once. V is TRBV19 and J is TRBJ1-6; 9 bases are a match to TRBD1. In germline, CDR1 is LNHDA, CDR2 SQIVND (reference sequence). This CDR3 contains 15 residues. J was trimmed by 7 bases and V by 9 bases; bases with no gene match: 10. CDR3 loop: CASSEGQGENSPLHF. For the CDR3, the DNA is TGTGCCAGCTCAGAGGGACAGGGAGAAAATTCACCCCTCCACTTT.

The chain joins TRBV4-1 to TRBJ2-2; tentative D call: TRBD1 (6 bases). This CDR3 spans 15 amino acids. Trimming cost V 3 bases and J 7 bases, with 15 bases left between them. Germline V gene lookup returns CDR1 MGHRA and CDR2 YSYEKL. For the CDR3, the DNA is TGCGCCAGCAGCCAGGGGACGACAGGCCACGGGGAGCTGTTTTTT. Its protein is CASSQGTTGHGELFF.

This clone was seen a few times. The J gene is TRBJ1-5, the V gene TRBV28, with a possible D match to TRBD1 (5 bases). Trimming removed 7 bases from V and 7 bases from J, with 14 bases in between. Germline-derived CDR1 and CDR2 are MDHEN and SYDVKM. This CDR3 comprises 13 residues. CDR3 nucleotides: TGTGCCAGCAAAGTCGGGGGGGGGCAGCCCCAGCATTTT. This codes for CASKVGGGQPQHF.

This clone came up a few times. The genes are TRBV21-1 and TRBJ1-2; TRBD1, the table's D call, lacks a check against the DNA. TRBV21-1 constitutes a pseudogene. This CDR3 contains 14 residues. CDR3 region: CASSNDRGSYGYTF. In DNA form, the CDR3 reads TGTGCCAGCAGCAACGACAGGGGTTCCTATGGCTACACCTTC.

The chain employs TRBV7-8 and TRBJ1-1; TRBD1 is a possible D gene (5 bases). CDR1 SGHVS and CDR2 FQNEAQ come from the germline V gene. Trimming removed 3 bases from V and 2 bases from J, with 10 bases in between. The CDR3 runs 14 residues. The CDR3 loop reads CASSLGQGNTEAFF. For the CDR3, the DNA is TGTGCCAGCAGCTTGGGGCAGGGAAACACTGAAGCTTTCTTT.

There are a few counts of this clone. The rearrangement joins TRBV7-9 to TRBJ2-1; 11 bases match TRBD2. CDR1 is SEHNR and CDR2 is FQNEAQ in the germline V gene (reference sequence). This CDR3 has 18 amino acids. With V trimmed by 7 bases and J by 5 bases, 16 bases remained unmatched. The CDR3 DNA reads TGTGCCAGCACCCGGGCGGGGGCACTAGCGGGGGTAGACAATGAGCAGTTCTTC. Protein sequence: CASTRAGALAGVDNEQFF.

The chain joins TRBV25-1 to TRBJ1-2; 9 bases fit TRBD1. The CDR3 consists of 17 residues. The germline CDR1 and CDR2 sequences are MGHDK and SYGVNS. J lost 2 bases, V lost 2 bases, and 9 bases had no gene match. CDR3 coding DNA: TGTGCCAGCAGTGAAGGGGACAGGGATGGGAAGAACTATGGCTACACCTTC. Residues: CASSEGDRDGKNYGYTF.